These T cell receptor beta chains were read from a single sample in a study of T cell responses to AZD1222 COVID-19 vaccine. Sequencing was performed with immunoSEQ multiplex PCR; in TCRdb, only in-frame clones are kept and a portion is missing. Of around 110,000 clones detected, around 92% appear once; the ten largest clones hold about 3%. Specimen: peripheral blood, collected on day 0 of AZD1222 vaccination. Source of these receptors: an adult in good health. The CDR3 runs from the conserved cysteine through the conserved F or W. D genes are given only for firm matches. The size field is filled for only some rows; it gives once, few, many or a size class.

abundance: once
d_gene: -
v_gene: TRBV15
j_gene: TRBJ2-1
CDR3aa: CATSRDPLGISYNEQFF
CDR3nt: TGTGCCACCAGCAGAGATCCTTTAGGGATCTCCTACAATGAGCAGTTCTTC

abundance: -
d_gene: -
v_gene: TRBV7-9
j_gene: TRBJ1-2
CDR3aa: CASSLSGEAYGYTF
CDR3nt: TGTGCCAGCAGCTTATCTGGCGAGGCCTATGGCTACACCTTC

abundance: -
d_gene: -
v_gene: TRBV28
j_gene: TRBJ1-4
CDR3aa: CASSLSGAKEKLFF
CDR3nt: TGTGCCAGCAGTTTATCTGGGGCAAAGGAAAAACTGTTTTTT

abundance: -
d_gene: -
v_gene: TRBV5-1
j_gene: TRBJ1-1
CDR3aa: CASSMSELRNTEAFF
CDR3nt: TGCGCCAGCAGCATGTCGGAACTGAGGAACACTGAAGCTTTCTTT

abundance: -
d_gene: TRBD1
v_gene: TRBV2
j_gene: TRBJ1-1
CDR3aa: CASSRQGNTEAFF
CDR3nt: TGTGCCAGCAGTAGACAGGGAAACACTGAAGCTTTCTTT

abundance: -
d_gene: TRBD1
v_gene: TRBV29-1
j_gene: TRBJ1-1
CDR3aa: CSVASGTGGTEAFF
CDR3nt: TGCAGCGTTGCTTCGGGGACAGGAGGTACTGAAGCTTTCTTT

abundance: -
d_gene: -
v_gene: TRBV7-9
j_gene: TRBJ1-1
CDR3aa: CASSSQDTEAFF
CDR3nt: TGTGCCAGCAGCTCGCAGGACACTGAAGCTTTCTTT

abundance: -
d_gene: -
v_gene: TRBV7-2
j_gene: TRBJ2-1
CDR3aa: CASSPWTVRDEQFF
CDR3nt: TGTGCCAGCAGCCCTTGGACGGTACGGGACGAGCAGTTCTTC

abundance: -
d_gene: -
v_gene: TRBV28
j_gene: TRBJ1-5
CDR3aa: CASSSYQPQHF
CDR3nt: TGTGCCAGCAGTTCTTATCAGCCCCAGCATTTT

abundance: -
d_gene: -
v_gene: TRBV14
j_gene: TRBJ2-7
CDR3aa: CASSRFTGLPLYEQYF
CDR3nt: TGTGCCAGCAGCCGTTTTACAGGGTTACCTCTCTACGAGCAGTACTTC

abundance: -
d_gene: -
v_gene: TRBV7-2
j_gene: TRBJ1-3
CDR3aa: CASSLVGDGNTIYF
CDR3nt: TGTGCCAGCAGCTTAGTTGGGGATGGAAACACCATATATTTT

abundance: -
d_gene: -
v_gene: TRBV28
j_gene: TRBJ2-7
CDR3aa: CASSLEGSYEQYF
CDR3nt: TGTGCCAGCAGCCTCGAAGGCTCCTACGAGCAGTACTTC

abundance: -
d_gene: -
v_gene: TRBV7-9
j_gene: TRBJ2-1
CDR3aa: CASSPPGIGGFF
CDR3nt: TGTGCCAGCAGCCCCCCGGGGATAGGTGGGTTCTTC

abundance: -
d_gene: TRBD1
v_gene: TRBV28
j_gene: TRBJ1-2
CDR3aa: CASSLWTGEMGYGYTF
CDR3nt: TGTGCCAGCAGTTTGTGGACAGGGGAGATGGGCTATGGCTACACCTTC

abundance: once
d_gene: -
v_gene: TRBV27
j_gene: TRBJ2-7
CDR3aa: CASSLGTYYEQYF
CDR3nt: TGTGCCAGCAGTTTAGGGACTTACTACGAGCAGTACTTC

abundance: -
d_gene: TRBD1
v_gene: TRBV2
j_gene: TRBJ1-1
CDR3aa: CASSEAGTVMNTEAFF
CDR3nt: TGTGCCAGCAGTGAGGCCGGGACAGTCATGAACACTGAAGCTTTCTTT

abundance: -
d_gene: -
v_gene: TRBV19
j_gene: TRBJ2-1
CDR3aa: CASSVYRYDNEQFF
CDR3nt: TGTGCCAGTAGCGTTTACCGGTACGACAATGAGCAGTTCTTC

abundance: -
d_gene: -
v_gene: TRBV12-3/TRBV12-4
j_gene: TRBJ2-7
CDR3aa: CASSYGPYEQYF
CDR3nt: TGTGCCAGCAGTTACGGTCCCTACGAGCAGTACTTC

abundance: -
d_gene: TRBD2
v_gene: TRBV7-6
j_gene: TRBJ2-5
CDR3aa: CASSPPGLAASYQETQYF
CDR3nt: TGTGCCAGCAGCCCCCCGGGACTAGCGGCTTCGTACCAAGAGACCCAGTACTTC

abundance: -
d_gene: TRBD2
v_gene: TRBV9
j_gene: TRBJ2-7
CDR3aa: CASSGLAPGEQYF
CDR3nt: TGTGCCAGCAGCGGACTAGCACCCGGGGAGCAGTACTTC

abundance: -
d_gene: TRBD2
v_gene: TRBV19
j_gene: TRBJ2-1
CDR3aa: CASSIGRAGAYNEQFF
CDR3nt: TGTGCCAGTAGTATCGGTCGAGCGGGAGCCTACAATGAGCAGTTCTTC

abundance: -
d_gene: -
v_gene: TRBV4-1
j_gene: TRBJ2-3
CDR3aa: CASSQVARLDTQYF
CDR3nt: TGCGCCAGCAGCCAAGTGGCCCGGTTGGATACGCAGTATTTT

abundance: -
d_gene: -
v_gene: TRBV19
j_gene: TRBJ2-1
CDR3aa: CASSLGGPHNEQFF
CDR3nt: TGTGCCAGTAGTTTAGGCGGGCCTCACAATGAGCAGTTCTTC

abundance: -
d_gene: TRBD2
v_gene: TRBV5-1
j_gene: TRBJ2-7
CDR3aa: CASRELAGGRPEQYF
CDR3nt: TGCGCCAGCAGAGAGCTAGCGGGAGGCCGCCCCGAGCAGTACTTC

abundance: once
d_gene: -
v_gene: TRBV7-9
j_gene: TRBJ1-3
CDR3aa: CASRSTGTHSGNTIYF
CDR3nt: TGTGCCAGCAGAAGCACCGGGACCCATTCTGGAAACACCATATATTTT

abundance: once
d_gene: -
v_gene: TRBV9
j_gene: TRBJ2-7
CDR3aa: CASSVNEQYF
CDR3nt: TGTGCCAGCAGCGTCAACGAGCAGTACTTC

abundance: -
d_gene: -
v_gene: TRBV9
j_gene: TRBJ2-1
CDR3aa: CASSVAVAGLMFF
CDR3nt: TGTGCCAGCAGCGTAGCTGTAGCCGGTTTAATGTTCTTC

abundance: -
d_gene: -
v_gene: TRBV18
j_gene: TRBJ1-2
CDR3aa: CASAQEGRIYGYTF
CDR3nt: TGTGCCAGCGCCCAGGAAGGGCGGATCTATGGCTACACCTTC

abundance: -
d_gene: -
v_gene: TRBV5-1
j_gene: TRBJ2-2
CDR3aa: CASSLAWPNTGELFF
CDR3nt: TGCGCCAGCAGCTTGGCCTGGCCGAACACCGGGGAGCTGTTTTTT

abundance: once
d_gene: TRBD2
v_gene: TRBV7-9
j_gene: TRBJ2-7
CDR3aa: CASSPSGAGGYEQYF
CDR3nt: TGTGCCAGCAGCCCCTCCGGAGCGGGAGGGTACGAGCAGTACTTC

abundance: -
d_gene: TRBD1
v_gene: TRBV4-2
j_gene: TRBJ1-3
CDR3aa: CASSQELRDRGNTIYF
CDR3nt: TGTGCCAGCAGCCAAGAATTAAGGGACAGGGGAAACACCATATATTTT

abundance: -
d_gene: -
v_gene: TRBV12-3/TRBV12-4
j_gene: TRBJ2-3
CDR3aa: CASDRTDTQYF
CDR3nt: TGTGCCAGCGACCGAACAGATACGCAGTATTTT

abundance: -
d_gene: TRBD2
v_gene: TRBV7-2
j_gene: TRBJ2-2
CDR3aa: CASSEPSGSPAGELFF
CDR3nt: TGTGCCAGCAGCGAACCTAGCGGGAGTCCAGCCGGGGAGCTGTTTTTT

abundance: -
d_gene: TRBD1
v_gene: TRBV5-6
j_gene: TRBJ1-5
CDR3aa: CASSLAGTGLSNQPQHF
CDR3nt: TGTGCCAGCAGCTTGGCCGGGACAGGGTTGAGCAATCAGCCCCAGCATTTT

abundance: -
d_gene: TRBD2
v_gene: TRBV9
j_gene: TRBJ2-2
CDR3aa: CASSPSVGTSATGELFF
CDR3nt: TGTGCCAGCAGCCCATCAGTCGGGACTAGCGCGACCGGGGAGCTGTTTTTT

abundance: -
d_gene: -
v_gene: TRBV28
j_gene: TRBJ1-1
CDR3aa: CASSSAGGVEAFF
CDR3nt: TGTGCCAGCAGTTCGGCGGGGGGGGTTGAAGCTTTCTTT

abundance: -
d_gene: -
v_gene: TRBV19
j_gene: TRBJ1-4
CDR3aa: CASSIGSGDEKLFF
CDR3nt: TGTGCCAGTAGTATCGGTTCTGGTGATGAAAAACTGTTTTTT

abundance: once
d_gene: -
v_gene: TRBV9
j_gene: TRBJ2-1
CDR3aa: CASSSHLKNSYNEQFF
CDR3nt: TGTGCCAGCAGCTCCCACTTGAAGAACTCCTACAATGAGCAGTTCTTC